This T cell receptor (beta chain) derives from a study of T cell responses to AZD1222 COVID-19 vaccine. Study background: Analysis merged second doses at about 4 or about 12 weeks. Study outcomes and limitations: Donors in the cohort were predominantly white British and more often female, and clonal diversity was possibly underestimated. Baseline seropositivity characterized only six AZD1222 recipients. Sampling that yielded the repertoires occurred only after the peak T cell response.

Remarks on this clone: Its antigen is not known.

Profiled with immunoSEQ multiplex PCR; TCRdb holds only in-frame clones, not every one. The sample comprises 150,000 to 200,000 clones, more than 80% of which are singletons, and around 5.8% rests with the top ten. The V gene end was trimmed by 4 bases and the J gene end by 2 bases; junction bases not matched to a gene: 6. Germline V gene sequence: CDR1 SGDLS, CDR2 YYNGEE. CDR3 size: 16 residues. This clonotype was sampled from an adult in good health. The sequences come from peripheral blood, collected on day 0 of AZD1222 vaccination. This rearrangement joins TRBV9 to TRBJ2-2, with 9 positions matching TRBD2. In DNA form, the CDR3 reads TGTGCCAGCAGCCAAGGACTAGCGCTAAACACCGGGGAGCTGTTTTTT. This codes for CASSQGLALNTGELFF.